Listed here are 21 T cell receptor beta chains from one sample, sequenced in a study of T cell repertoires in cytomegalovirus infection. TCRdb ran MiXCR on the reads and lists one entry per CDR3 protein. The data contain about 180,000 distinct CDR3 sequences, roughly 17% of them seen just once; the ten biggest clones take up approximately 26%. Sequences were obtained from CD8+ T cells from PBMCs. These TCRs come from a human donor in good health (CMV status not recorded). Some clones in this sample may be carry-over from other donors' samples.

V gene TRBV9 combines with J gene TRBJ2-5; D possibly corresponds to TRBD2 (5 bases). Per the germline V gene, CDR1 is SGDLS and CDR2 is YYNGEE. This CDR3 has 14 amino acids. Trimming removed 0 bases at V and 1 base at J, with 7 bases between. The CDR3 reads CASSVDTSQETQYF. In DNA form, the CDR3 reads TGTGCCAGCAGCGTAGACACTAGCCAAGAGACCCAGTACTTC.

This clonotype was seen more than once but under ten times. One end of the junction varies from germline; a read error may be responsible. This sequence joins TRBV4-2 and TRBJ2-1; perhaps TRBD2 as D (6 bases). This CDR3 is 17 amino acids long. The germline V gene has CDR1 LGHNA and CDR2 YNFKEQ. CDR3 DNA sequence: TGTGCCAGCAGCCAAGATAGGCCCCCACTAGCCTACGATGAGCAGTTCTTC. Translation: CASSQDRPPLAYDEQFF.

This clonotype was counted between two and nine times. The V call is TRBV7-9, the J call TRBJ2-3, with TRBD1 identical over 9 bases. Germline V gene lookup returns CDR1 SEHNR and CDR2 FQNEAQ (reference sequence). The CDR3 totals 16 residues. Trimming cost V 6 bases and J 4 bases; bases outside gene matches: 11. The CDR3 loop is CASSYRDRVPADTQYF. The CDR3 DNA is TGTGCCAGCAGTTACCGGGACAGGGTACCCGCAGATACGCAGTATTTT.

V gene TRBV7-6 combines with J gene TRBJ2-7; D is ambiguous. In germline, CDR1 is SGHVS, CDR2 FNYEAQ. Trimming removed 1 base from V and 7 bases from J, with 14 bases in between. The CDR3 consists of 14 residues. CDR3 protein: CASSLEQSAAEQYF. The CDR3 DNA reads as TGTGCCAGCAGCTTAGAACAGTCCGCGGCGGAGCAGTACTTC.

This clonotype occurred a few times. Written as DNA, the CDR3 is TGCAGTGCTAGTTCCCCTCGGGACTATGGCTACACCTTC. Translating it yields CSASSPRDYGYTF. This chain joins TRBV20-1 and TRBJ1-2; D uncertain. Germline assignment: CDR1 DFQATT and CDR2 SNEGSKA (reference sequence). CDR3 size: 13 residues. Trimming removed 3 bases at V and 3 bases at J, with 11 bases between.

This clonotype has a handful of counts. The chain is built from TRBV7-9 and TRBJ2-1; TRBD1 matches at 11 bases. Germline V gene sequence: CDR1 SEHNR, CDR2 FQNEAQ (reference sequence). The CDR3 is made up of 17 amino acids. J gave up 4 bases and V 1 base, and 6 bases lay outside the gene matches. CDR3 coding DNA: TGTGCCAGCAGCTTAGTAGGCGGGACAGGGGGGTACAATGAGCAGTTCTTC. It encodes CASSLVGGTGGYNEQFF.

This chain connects TRBV5-8 to TRBJ2-7; D is uncertain. Trimming shortened V by 2 bases and J by 1 base, and 10 bases separated the two germline ends. CDR1 is SGHTS, CDR2 YDEGEE, per germline. The CDR3 loop spans 14 amino acids. CDR3 in DNA: TGTGCCAGCAGCTTTCCCCTAGATTCCTACGAGCAGTACTTC. Its protein product is CASSFPLDSYEQYF.

The rearrangement links TRBV10-3 to TRBJ2-5, with D unresolved. Germline V gene lookup returns CDR1 ENHRY and CDR2 SYGVKD. Trimming left V 1 base short and J 3 bases short, with 9 bases between. This CDR3 is 14 amino acids long. CDR3 sequence reads: CAISEYRSEETQYF. The CDR3 DNA is TGTGCCATCAGTGAGTACAGAAGTGAAGAGACCCAGTACTTC.

The rearrangement joins TRBV10-3 to TRBJ1-2; a weak D match, TRBD1 (5 bases). CDR3 length equals 16 residues. V lost 0 bases to trimming and J lost 3 bases, with 14 bases between them. Per germline, CDR1 ENHRY and CDR2 SYGVKD. The CDR3 sequence is CAISESVGTGDYGYTF. CDR3 DNA sequence: TGTGCCATCAGTGAGTCAGTTGGGACGGGGGACTATGGCTACACCTTC.

This clonotype showed up just a few times. This chain links TRBV6-6 with TRBJ1-5; TRBD1 matches 8 bases. The trim removed 10 bases at V and 7 bases at J, leaving 9 bases unmatched. The germline CDR1 and CDR2 sequences are MNHNY and SVGAGI (reference sequence). The length of the CDR3 is 13 residues. CDR3 bases: TGTGCCAACTCCCAGGGGGCAGGACAGCCCCAGCATTTT. It translates to CANSQGAGQPQHF.

Turning to this clonotype: The junction does not match germline at one end; this may be a read error. The rearrangement uses TRBV29-1 and TRBJ1-2, with TRBD1 matching over 8 bases. This CDR3 is built from 14 residues. The germline gives CDR1 SQVTM, CDR2 ANQGSEA. The CDR3 sequence: CSVEGQGRNYGYTF. The CDR3 DNA follows: TGCAGCGTCGAAGGACAGGGTAGGAACTATGGCTACACCTTC.

The chain has TRBV27 and TRBJ2-2, with a tentative D call TRBD2 (6 bases). Germline assignment: CDR1 MNHEY and CDR2 SMNVEV (reference sequence). This CDR3 has 15 amino acids. V lost 5 bases to trimming and J lost 9 bases, with 19 bases between them. The CDR3 region has the DNA TGTGCCAGCAGTATGCGGGGCTCAGGGTCCCGGGAGCTGTTTTTT. This encodes CASSMRGSGSRELFF.

There are a few counts of this clonotype. The CDR3 bases are TGTGCCAGCAGCAATCGACAGTACAATGAGCAGTTCTTC. This gives the protein CASSNRQYNEQFF. This sequence joins TRBV7-6 and TRBJ2-1; possible D gene TRBD1, 5 bases. Germline lookup yields CDR1 SGHVS and CDR2 FNYEAQ. This CDR3 is built from 13 residues. Trimming pared 5 bases from V and 4 bases from J, leaving 9 bases between.

The gene calls are TRBV7-2 and TRBJ2-3, with 7 bases aligning to TRBD2. CDR1 and CDR2 (germline): SGHTA, FQGNSA. J was trimmed by 0 bases and V by 0 bases; bases with no gene match: 6. This CDR3 is built from 17 residues. CDR3 nucleotides: TGTGCCAGCAGCTTAGCGCCGGGACTACTTAGCACAGATACGCAGTATTTT. Amino acid sequence: CASSLAPGLLSTDTQYF.

This clonotype appeared a few times. The chain uses TRBV7-8 and TRBJ2-7; 8 nucleotides agree with TRBD2. With V trimmed by 5 bases and J by 3 bases, 9 bases remained unmatched. Germline values: CDR1 SGHVS, CDR2 FQNEAQ. This CDR3 comprises 15 residues. The CDR3 loop reads CASSLGGTSVYEQYF. In DNA, the CDR3 is TGTGCCAGCAGCCTGGGCGGGACTAGTGTCTACGAGCAGTACTTC. Combining the CDR3 with reference TRBV7-8 and TRBJ2-7 gives the whole variable domain GAGVSQSPRYKVAKRGQDVALRCDPISGHVSLFWYQQALGQGPEFLTYFQNEAQLDKSGLPSDRFFAERPEGSVSTLKIQRTQQEDSAVYLCASSLGGTSVYEQYFGPGTRLTVT.

About this clonotype itself: A junction boundary mismatches the germline segment, possibly from a read error. The CDR3 protein is CASSTNTGELLF. The CDR3 nucleotides are TGCGCCAGCAGCACGAACACCGGGGAGCTGCTTTTT. The rearrangement uses TRBV4-1 and TRBJ2-2; a weak D match, TRBD2 (5 bases). From germline, CDR1 is MGHRA and CDR2 YSYEKL. The CDR3 loop spans 12 amino acids.

V gene TRBV7-2 combines with J gene TRBJ2-1; D not certain. Germline-derived CDR1 and CDR2 are SGHTA and FQGNSA. Trimming removed 6 bases from V and 2 bases from J, with 14 bases in between. The CDR3 length is 15 residues. The DNA of the CDR3 is TGTGCCAGCAGATTTACAGTGACTGCCTACAATGAGCAGTTCTTC. Its translation is CASRFTVTAYNEQFF.

This clonotype was seen more than once but under ten times. The chain has TRBV10-3 and TRBJ2-5; either TRBD1 or TRBD2 may supply D (5 bases each). Trimming cost V 0 bases and J 3 bases, with 11 bases left between them. This CDR3 is built from 15 residues. CDR1 and CDR2 (germline): ENHRY, SYGVKD. The CDR3 bases are TGTGCCATCAGTGAGTCTTCGAGGGGCGAAGAGACCCAGTACTTC. It specifies CAISESSRGEETQYF.

This clonotype was observed many times. This rearrangement joins TRBV5-1 to TRBJ2-4, with D hard to call. This CDR3 comprises 13 residues. Trimming cost V 3 bases and J 4 bases, with 8 bases left between them. Germline V gives CDR1 SGHRS, CDR2 YFSETQ. The CDR3 loop is CASSSELKNIQYF. CDR3 sequence (DNA): TGCGCCAGCAGCTCCGAACTAAAAAACATTCAGTACTTC.

This clonotype was seen a handful of times. V and J are TRBV7-2 and TRBJ2-7; D is ambiguous. The length of the CDR3 is 14 residues. Germline-derived CDR1 and CDR2 are SGHTA and FQGNSA. The V end was cut by 5 bases, the J end by 4 bases, with 15 bases between. CDR3: CASSTADPTYEQYF. The CDR3 nucleotides are TGTGCCAGCAGCACCGCAGACCCAACTTACGAGCAGTACTTC.

This clonotype was picked up a small number of times. The chain combines TRBV7-9 with TRBJ1-1; D is unclear. The CDR3 is 12 amino acids. Germline lookup yields CDR1 SEHNR and CDR2 FQNEAQ (reference sequence). With 5 bases removed from V and 4 bases from J, the gap between germline ends came to 8 bases. CDR3 in DNA: TGTGCCAGCAGCCGATCGGGCACTGAAGCTTTCTTT. Residues: CASSRSGTEAFF. Variable domain in full (rest from reference TRBV7-9 and TRBJ1-1): DTGVSQNPRHKITKRGQNVTFRCDPISEHNRLYWYRQTLGQGPEFLTYFQNEAQLEKSRLLSDRFSAERPKGSFSTLEIQRTEQGDSAMYLCASSRSGTEAFFGQGTRLTVV.